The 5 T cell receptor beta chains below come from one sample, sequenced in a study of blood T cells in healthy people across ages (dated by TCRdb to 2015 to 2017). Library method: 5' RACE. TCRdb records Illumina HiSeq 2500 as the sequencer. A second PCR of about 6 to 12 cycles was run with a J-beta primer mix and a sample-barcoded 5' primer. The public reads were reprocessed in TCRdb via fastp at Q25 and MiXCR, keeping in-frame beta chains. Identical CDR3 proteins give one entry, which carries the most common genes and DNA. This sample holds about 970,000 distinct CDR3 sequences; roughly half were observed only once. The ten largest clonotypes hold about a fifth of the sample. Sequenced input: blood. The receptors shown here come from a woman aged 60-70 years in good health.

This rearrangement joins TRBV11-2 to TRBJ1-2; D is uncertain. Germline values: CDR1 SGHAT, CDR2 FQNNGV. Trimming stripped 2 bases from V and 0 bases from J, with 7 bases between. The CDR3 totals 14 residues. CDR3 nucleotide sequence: TGTGCCAGCAGCTTACAAGGCACTAACTATGGCTACACCTTC. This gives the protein CASSLQGTNYGYTF.

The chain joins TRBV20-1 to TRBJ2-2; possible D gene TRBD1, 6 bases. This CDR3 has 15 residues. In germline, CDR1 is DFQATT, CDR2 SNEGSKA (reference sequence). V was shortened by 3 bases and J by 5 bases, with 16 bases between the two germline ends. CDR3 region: CSARAATQGTGELFF. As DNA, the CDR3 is TGCAGTGCTAGGGCCGCGACCCAGGGGACCGGGGAGCTGTTTTTT.

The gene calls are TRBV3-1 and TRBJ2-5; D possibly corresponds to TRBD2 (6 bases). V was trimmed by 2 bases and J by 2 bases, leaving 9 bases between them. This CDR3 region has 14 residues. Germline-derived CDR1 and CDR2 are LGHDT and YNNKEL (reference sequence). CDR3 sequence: CASSQRGSQETQYF. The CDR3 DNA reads TGTGCCAGCAGCCAACGGGGGTCGCAAGAGACCCAGTACTTC.

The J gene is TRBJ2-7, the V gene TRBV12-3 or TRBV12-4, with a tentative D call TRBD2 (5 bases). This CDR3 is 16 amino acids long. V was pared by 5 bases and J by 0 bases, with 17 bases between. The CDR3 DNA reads TGTGCCAGCAGTCCGCACCCGTGGGAGAGCTCCTACGAGCAGTACTTC. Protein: CASSPHPWESSYEQYF.

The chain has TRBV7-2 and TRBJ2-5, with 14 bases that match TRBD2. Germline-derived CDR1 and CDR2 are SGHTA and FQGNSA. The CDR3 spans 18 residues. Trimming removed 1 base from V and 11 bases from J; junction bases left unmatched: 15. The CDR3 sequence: CASSLVVGTSGSGDEQYF. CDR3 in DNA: TGTGCCAGCAGCTTAGTGGTGGGGACTAGCGGGAGCGGTGATGAGCAGTACTTC.